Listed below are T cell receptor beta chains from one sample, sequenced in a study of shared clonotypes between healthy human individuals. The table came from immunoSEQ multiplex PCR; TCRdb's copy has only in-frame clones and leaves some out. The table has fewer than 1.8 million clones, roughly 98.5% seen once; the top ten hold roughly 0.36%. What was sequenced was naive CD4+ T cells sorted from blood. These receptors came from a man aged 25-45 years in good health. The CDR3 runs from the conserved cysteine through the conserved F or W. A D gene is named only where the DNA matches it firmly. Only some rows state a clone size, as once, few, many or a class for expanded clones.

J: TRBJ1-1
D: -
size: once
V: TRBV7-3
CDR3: CASHRDINTEAFF
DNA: TGTGCCTCCCACAGGGACATCAACACTGAAGCTTTCTTT

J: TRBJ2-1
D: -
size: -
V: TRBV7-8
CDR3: CASSLRLGSSYNEQFF
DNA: TGTGCCAGCAGTCTAAGGCTCGGGAGCTCCTACAATGAGCAGTTCTTC

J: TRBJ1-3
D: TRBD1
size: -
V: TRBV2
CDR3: CASSGQRQGSGNTIYF
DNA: TGTGCCAGCAGCGGTCAGAGACAGGGGTCTGGAAACACCATATATTTT

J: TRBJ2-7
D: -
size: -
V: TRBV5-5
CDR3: CASSLVGNRDEQYF
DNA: TGTGCCAGCAGCTTGGTAGGGAATCGCGACGAGCAGTACTTC

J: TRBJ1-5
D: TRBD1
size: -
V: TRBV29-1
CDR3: CSVRDRENQPQHF
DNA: TGCAGCGTTCGTGACAGGGAAAATCAGCCCCAGCATTTT

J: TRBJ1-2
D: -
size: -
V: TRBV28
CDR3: CASSLSGDYGYTF
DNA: TGTGCCAGCAGTTTATCGGGGGACTATGGCTACACCTTC

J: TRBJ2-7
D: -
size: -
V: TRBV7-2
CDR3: CASSLEIRLSYEQYF
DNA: TGTGCCAGCAGCTTAGAGATACGTCTCTCCTACGAGCAGTACTTC

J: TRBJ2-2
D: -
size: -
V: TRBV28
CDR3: CASAITTGELFF
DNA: TGTGCCAGCGCCATCACAACCGGGGAGCTGTTTTTT

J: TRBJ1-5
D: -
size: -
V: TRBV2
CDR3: CASTADSTLIAQHF
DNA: TGTGCCAGCACGGCAGACAGCACCCTTATAGCCCAGCATTTT

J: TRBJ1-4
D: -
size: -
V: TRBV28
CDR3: CASSLPRLVNEKLFF
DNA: TGTGCCAGCAGTTTACCCCGACTGGTAAATGAAAAACTGTTTTTT

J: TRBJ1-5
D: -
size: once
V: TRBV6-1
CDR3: CASSAAGREPQHF
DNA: TGTGCCAGCAGTGCGGCAGGGCGTGAGCCCCAGCATTTT

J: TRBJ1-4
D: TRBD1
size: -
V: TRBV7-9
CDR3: CASSFGQGQVNEKLFF
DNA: TGTGCCAGCAGCTTCGGACAGGGCCAGGTTAATGAAAAACTGTTTTTT

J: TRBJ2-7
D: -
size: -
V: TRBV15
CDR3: CATSRGQALTYEQYF
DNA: TGTGCCACCAGCAGAGGACAGGCACTCACCTACGAGCAGTACTTC

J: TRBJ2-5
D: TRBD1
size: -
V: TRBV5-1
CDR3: CASGKGDRGQETQYF
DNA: TGCGCCAGCGGGAAGGGGGACAGGGGCCAAGAGACCCAGTACTTC

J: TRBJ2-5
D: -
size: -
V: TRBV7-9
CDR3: CASRVEAETQYF
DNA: TGTGCCAGCAGGGTTGAGGCGGAGACCCAGTACTTC

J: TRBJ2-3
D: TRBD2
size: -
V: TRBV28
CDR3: CASSPGLAGGGPDTQYF
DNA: TGTGCCAGCAGTCCGGGACTAGCGGGAGGAGGGCCAGATACGCAGTATTTT

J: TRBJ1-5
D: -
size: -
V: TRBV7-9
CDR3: CASSEDGNQPQHF
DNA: TGTGCCAGCAGCGAAGACGGCAATCAGCCCCAGCATTTT

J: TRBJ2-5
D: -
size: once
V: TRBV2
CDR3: CASMRVETQYF
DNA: TGTGCCAGCATGAGGGTGGAGACCCAGTACTTC

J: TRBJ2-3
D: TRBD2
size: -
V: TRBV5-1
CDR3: CASSSGLAGVDTQYF
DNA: TGCGCCAGCAGCTCGGGACTAGCGGGAGTAGATACGCAGTATTTT

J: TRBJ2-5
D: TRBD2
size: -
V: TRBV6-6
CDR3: CASGFGGGETQYF
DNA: TGTGCCAGCGGGTTCGGGGGAGGGGAGACCCAGTACTTC

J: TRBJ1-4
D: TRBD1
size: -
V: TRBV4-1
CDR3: CASSQPRAGGTNEKLFF
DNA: TGCGCCAGCAGCCAGCCCCGGGCAGGGGGCACTAATGAAAAACTGTTTTTT

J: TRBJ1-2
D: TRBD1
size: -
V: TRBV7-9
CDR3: CASSPGQAQMRYTF
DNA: TGTGCCAGCAGCCCGGGACAGGCCCAGATGCGCTACACCTTC

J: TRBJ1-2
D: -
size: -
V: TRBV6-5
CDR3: CASSYLALGQHGYTF
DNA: TGTGCCAGCAGTTATCTCGCCCTGGGGCAGCATGGCTACACCTTC

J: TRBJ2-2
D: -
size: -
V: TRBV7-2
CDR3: CASSFAGTGELFF
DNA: TGTGCCAGCAGCTTTGCGGGGACCGGGGAGCTGTTTTTT

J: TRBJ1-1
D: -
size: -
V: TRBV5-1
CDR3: CASSLGFGGDTEAFF
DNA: TGCGCCAGCAGCTTGGGATTCGGGGGAGACACTGAAGCTTTCTTT